One and the same sample provided the 19 T cell receptor beta chains below, sequenced in a study of technical replicates of blood from a few donors. Profiled with immunoSEQ multiplex PCR; TCRdb holds only in-frame clones, not every one. The sample carries some 79,000 clones, around 94% recorded once. Material: T cells isolated from PBMCs. The source of these receptors is a human donor in good health.

This chain connects TRBV19 to TRBJ1-1; D is unresolved. Trimming pared 0 bases from V and 0 bases from J, leaving 11 bases between. Per the germline V gene, CDR1 is LNHDA and CDR2 is SQIVND (reference sequence). CDR3 length equals 16 residues. CDR3 sequence: CASSIDIGGMNTEAFF. DNA of the CDR3: TGTGCCAGTAGTATAGATATTGGAGGAATGAACACTGAAGCTTTCTTT. Full variable domain (remainder filled in from reference TRBV19 and TRBJ1-1): DGGITQSPKYLFRKEGQNVTLSCEQNLNHDAMYWYRQDPGQGLRLIYYSQIVNDFQKGDIAEGYSVSREKKESFPLTVTSAQKNPTAFYLCASSIDIGGMNTEAFFGQGTRLTVV.

The chain joins TRBV2 to TRBJ2-1, with 8 bases identical to TRBD2. V was clipped by 6 bases and J by 0 bases; unmatched bases: 4. This CDR3 spans 15 amino acids. The germline V gene has CDR1 SNHLY and CDR2 FYNNEI. The chain's CDR3 is CASSERGSSYNEQFF. The CDR3 DNA reads as TGTGCCAGCAGCGAGCGGGGGAGCTCCTACAATGAGCAGTTCTTC.

The chain joins TRBV2 to TRBJ1-6; maybe TRBD1 (6 bases). Trimming took 3 bases from V and 8 from J, leaving 11 bases between them. Germline CDR1 reads SNHLY; CDR2 reads FYNNEI. The CDR3 consists of 14 residues. DNA for the CDR3: TGTGCCAGCAGTGAGGGGGCGCGGGATTCACCCCTCCACTTT. Its translation is CASSEGARDSPLHF.

This rearrangement joins TRBV7-9 to TRBJ2-7; the match to TRBD2 covers 12 bases. Per germline, CDR1 SEHNR and CDR2 FQNEAQ (reference sequence). The CDR3 is made up of 15 amino acids. With 4 bases clipped from V and 4 bases from J, the junction kept 5 bases outside the gene matches. For the CDR3, the DNA is TGTGCCAGCAGCTCGAAGACTAGCGGGGGTTACGAGCAGTACTTC. Residues: CASSSKTSGGYEQYF.

The chain recombines TRBV4-1 with TRBJ2-5; tentative D call: TRBD2 (6 bases). The CDR3 sequence is 17 residues long. The germline V gene encodes CDR1 MGHRA and CDR2 YSYEKL. Trimming removed 0 bases from V and 4 bases from J, with 18 bases in between. CDR3 sequence: CASSQEATGTPLETQYF. CDR3 bases: TGCGCCAGCAGCCAAGAGGCCACCGGGACTCCCTTAGAGACCCAGTACTTC.

This clone was observed a handful of times. The chain recombines TRBV11-2 with TRBJ2-5, with D possibly being TRBD2 (7 bases). The CDR3 is made up of 16 amino acids. The germline CDR1 and CDR2 sequences are SGHAT and FQNNGV. Trimming pared 2 bases from V and 1 base from J, leaving 14 bases between. CDR3 in DNA: TGTGCCAGCAGCTTATCGTTGGGGGGGGCCCAAGAGACCCAGTACTTC. Its translation is CASSLSLGGAQETQYF. Together with reference TRBV11-2 and TRBJ2-5, the CDR3 gives the full variable domain: EAGVAQSPRYKIIEKRQSVAFWCNPISGHATLYWYQQILGQGPKLLIQFQNNGVVDDSQLPKDRFSAERLKGVDSTLKIQPAKLEDSAVYLCASSLSLGGAQETQYFGPGTRLLVL.

The chain has TRBV18 and TRBJ2-7; 10 bases match TRBD2. The V gene's germline CDR1 is KGHSH and CDR2 LQKENI. The J segment lost 0 bases and the V segment lost 5 bases, leaving 16 bases of the junction unmatched. CDR3 size: 19 residues. In DNA, the CDR3 is TGTGCCAGCTCAACCTCGTCAGCGGGAGGGCATACCTACTCCTACGAGCAGTACTTC. Amino acids: CASSTSSAGGHTYSYEQYF.

The CDR3 region is CASSLARREPYNEQFF. CDR3 nucleotide sequence: TGTGCCAGCAGCTTAGCCAGGAGGGAACCCTACAATGAGCAGTTCTTC. This chain joins TRBV7-9 and TRBJ2-1; TRBD2 might be the D (6 bases). The CDR3 is made up of 16 amino acids. V was trimmed by 0 bases and J by 2 bases, leaving 11 bases between them. Germline loops: CDR1 SEHNR, CDR2 FQNEAQ (reference sequence).

This clone occurred once. The J gene is TRBJ1-1, the V gene TRBV28, with D tentatively TRBD1 (6 bases). This CDR3 has 18 residues. Trimming stripped 3 bases from V and 2 bases from J, with 22 bases between. CDR1 MDHEN and CDR2 SYDVKM come from the germline V gene. CDR3 sequence reads: CASSLNVVKRGGNTEAFF. For the CDR3, the DNA is TGTGCCAGCAGTTTGAACGTAGTTAAGAGAGGGGGTAACACTGAAGCTTTCTTT.

This clone was seen just once. V is TRBV30 and J is TRBJ2-3; TRBD2 matches 12 bases. With V trimmed by 2 bases and J by 5 bases, 8 bases remained unmatched. The CDR3 has 16 amino acids. CDR1 GTSNPN and CDR2 SVGIG come from the germline V gene (reference sequence). CDR3 nucleotide sequence: TGTGCCTGGAGTCGAGGACTAGCGGGGCGGGGAGATACGCAGTATTTT. Translated, it gives CAWSRGLAGRGDTQYF.

The chain links TRBV5-1 to TRBJ1-4; 10 positions match TRBD1. Trimming at V came to 4 bases and at J to 7 bases, leaving 4 bases not matched to a gene. Germline V gene sequence: CDR1 SGHRS, CDR2 YFSETQ. The length of the CDR3 is 14 residues. CDR3 amino acids: CASSPGTGAEKLFF. In nucleotides, the CDR3 is TGCGCCAGCAGCCCCGGGACAGGGGCTGAAAAACTGTTTTTT.

The chain links TRBV6-1 to TRBJ1-5; D not resolved. CDR3 length equals 15 residues. In germline, CDR1 is MNHNS, CDR2 SASEGT. With 6 bases removed from V and 1 base from J, the gap between germline ends came to 13 bases. The CDR3 bases are TGTGCCAGCAGCGGTAGACACTCCAGCAATCAGCCCCAGCATTTT. Residues: CASSGRHSSNQPQHF.

This chain joins TRBV11-2 and TRBJ2-1; 10 bases map to TRBD1. Trimming at V came to 5 bases and at J to 7 bases, leaving 5 bases not matched to a gene. Germline lookup yields CDR1 SGHAT and CDR2 FQNNGV. The CDR3 is 14 amino acids. The CDR3 protein is CASSQTGQGNEQFF. Here the CDR3 DNA reads TGTGCCAGCAGCCAAACGGGACAGGGGAATGAGCAGTTCTTC.

In DNA, the CDR3 is TGTGCCAGCAGCTCCTGGCGGGAGAGTGAAGCTTTCTTT. Translated, it gives CASSSWRESEAFF. The chain carries TRBV11-2 and TRBJ1-1, with unresolved D. The CDR3 totals 13 residues. V shed 4 bases and J shed 7 bases, with 13 bases lying between them. Germline CDR1 and CDR2: SGHAT and FQNNGV.

The chain is built from TRBV29-1 and TRBJ2-2; TRBD2 might be the D (6 bases). Trimming took 4 bases from V and 9 from J, leaving 12 bases between them. The CDR3 is 12 residues long. In germline, CDR1 is SQVTM, CDR2 ANQGSEA. In nucleotides, the CDR3 is TGCAGCGTTGGTAGCGGTAAAAGGGAGCTGTTTTTT. This translates into CSVGSGKRELFF.

This chain connects TRBV5-1 to TRBJ2-7; D remains unclear. Germline V gene data show CDR1 as SGHRS and CDR2 as YFSETQ. V was trimmed by 4 bases and J by 3 bases, leaving 14 bases between them. This CDR3 contains 14 residues. The CDR3 sequence is CASSPSRGYYEQYF. DNA of the CDR3: TGCGCCAGCAGCCCGAGTCGCGGCTACTACGAGCAGTACTTC.

In nucleotides, the CDR3 is TGTGCCAGCAGTTACTCAGGTAGCGGTAAAAACATTCAGTACTTC. It encodes CASSYSGSGKNIQYF. This sequence joins TRBV6-5 and TRBJ2-4, with D possibly TRBD2 on 6 matching bases. Trimming removed 0 bases from V and 4 bases from J, with 10 bases in between. The CDR3 spans 15 residues. Germline assignment: CDR1 MNHEY and CDR2 SVGAGI.

The chain is built from TRBV7-9 and TRBJ1-2; D gene ambiguous. The length of the CDR3 is 13 residues. V lost 0 bases to trimming and J lost 8 bases, with 10 bases between them. Looked up from germline, CDR1 is SEHNR and CDR2 is FQNEAQ (reference sequence). For the CDR3, the DNA is TGTGCCAGCAGCTTAGCACAGCTCGAAGGCTACACCTTC. Protein sequence: CASSLAQLEGYTF.

The J gene is TRBJ1-4, the V gene TRBV5-3; TRBD1 matches 11 bases. TRBV5-3 belongs to the ORF category, with a function that is uncertain. The CDR3 length is 19 residues. V was clipped by 4 bases and J by 0 bases; unmatched bases: 11. The CDR3: CARSRTGGAGYPTNEKLFF. The CDR3 DNA reads as TGTGCCAGAAGCCGGACAGGGGGCGCGGGTTATCCAACTAATGAAAAACTGTTTTTT.